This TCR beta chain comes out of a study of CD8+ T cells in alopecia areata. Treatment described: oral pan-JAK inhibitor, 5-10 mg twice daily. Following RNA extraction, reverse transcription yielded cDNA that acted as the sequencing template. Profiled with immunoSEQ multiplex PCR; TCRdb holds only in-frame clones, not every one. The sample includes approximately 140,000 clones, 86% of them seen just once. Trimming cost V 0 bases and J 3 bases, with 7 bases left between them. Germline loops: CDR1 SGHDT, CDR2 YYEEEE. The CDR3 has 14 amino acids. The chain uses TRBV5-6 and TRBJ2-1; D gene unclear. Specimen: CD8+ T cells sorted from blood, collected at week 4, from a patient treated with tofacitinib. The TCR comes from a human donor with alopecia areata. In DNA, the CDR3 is TGTGCCAGCAGCTTGGGTGGGGACTACAATGAGCAGTTCTTC. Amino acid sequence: CASSLGGDYNEQFF.